This record concerns one TCR beta chain sequence. Its antigen is not known. MiXCR, applied by TCRdb to the 5' RACE reads, yields one record per CDR3 protein. The sample holds about 610,000 distinct CDR3 sequences; around 15% are singletons and the top ten take 8.1%. This sample stems from a study of T-cell memory formation after mild COVID-19. Study background: The two donors had largely donor-specific TCR clusters. Study results and caveats: For contracting clones, CD4+ ones sat mainly in CM and EM, CD8+ in EMRA. That cross-reactive memory joined was suggested by some responding clones appearing in pre-infection memory. There was a balanced CD4/CD8 profile in clones contracting day 15 to 85, and later expanders leaned CD4+.

CDR1 and CDR2 (germline): SGDLS, YYNGEE. The CDR3 sequence is 14 residues long. Trimming removed 4 bases at V and 0 bases at J, with 8 bases between. This clonotype was sampled from an adult woman who had mild COVID-19 (a few samples of this study predate the infection). Cell type and time point are not known. The sequenced sample consisted of PBMCs or a T cell subset sorted from them (not recorded which). The genes are TRBV9 and TRBJ2-1; D gene ambiguous. The DNA of the CDR3 is TGTGCCAGCAGCCGCGCAAGCTCCTACAATGAGCAGTTCTTC. Translating gives CASSRASSYNEQFF.